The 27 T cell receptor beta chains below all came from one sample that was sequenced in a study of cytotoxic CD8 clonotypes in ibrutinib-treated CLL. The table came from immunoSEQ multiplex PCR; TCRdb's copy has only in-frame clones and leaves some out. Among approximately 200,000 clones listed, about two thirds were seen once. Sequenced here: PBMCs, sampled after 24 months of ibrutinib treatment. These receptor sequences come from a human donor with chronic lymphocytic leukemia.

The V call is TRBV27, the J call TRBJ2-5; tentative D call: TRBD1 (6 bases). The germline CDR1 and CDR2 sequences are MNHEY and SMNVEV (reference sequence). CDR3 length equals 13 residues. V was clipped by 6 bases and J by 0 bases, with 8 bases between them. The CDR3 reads CASRTGDQETQYF. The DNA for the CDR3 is TGTGCCAGCAGGACAGGAGACCAAGAGACCCAGTACTTC.

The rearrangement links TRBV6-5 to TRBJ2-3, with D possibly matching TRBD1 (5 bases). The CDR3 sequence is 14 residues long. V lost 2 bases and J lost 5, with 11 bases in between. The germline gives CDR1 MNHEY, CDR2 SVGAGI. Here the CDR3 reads CASSYGAGIDTQYF. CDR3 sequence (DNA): TGTGCCAGCAGTTACGGGGCAGGGATAGATACGCAGTATTTT.

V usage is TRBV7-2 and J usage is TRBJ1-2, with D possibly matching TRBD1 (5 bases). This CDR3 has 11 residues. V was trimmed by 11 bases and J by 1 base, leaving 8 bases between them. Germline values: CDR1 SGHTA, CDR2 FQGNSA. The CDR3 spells CAGGGNYGYTF. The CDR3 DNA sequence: TGTGCCGGCGGGGGTAACTATGGCTACACCTTC.

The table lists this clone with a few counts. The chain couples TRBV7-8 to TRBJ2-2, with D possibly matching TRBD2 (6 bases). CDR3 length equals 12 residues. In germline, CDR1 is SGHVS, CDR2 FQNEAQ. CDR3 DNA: TGTGGGGCTAGCGTCAACACCGGGGAGCTGTTTTTT. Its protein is CGASVNTGELFF.

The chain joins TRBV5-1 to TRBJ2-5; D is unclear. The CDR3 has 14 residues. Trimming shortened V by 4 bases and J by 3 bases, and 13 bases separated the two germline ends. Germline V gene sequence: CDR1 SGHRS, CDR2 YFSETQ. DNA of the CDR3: TGCGCCAGCAGCGAAGACTTGAATAAAGAGACCCAGTACTTC. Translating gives CASSEDLNKETQYF.

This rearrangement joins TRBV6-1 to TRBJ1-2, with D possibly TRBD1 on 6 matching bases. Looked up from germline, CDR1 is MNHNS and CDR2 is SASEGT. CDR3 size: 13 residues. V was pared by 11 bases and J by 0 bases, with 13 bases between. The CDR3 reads CAAGQRTNYGYTF. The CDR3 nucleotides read TGTGCCGCCGGACAGAGGACTAACTATGGCTACACCTTC.

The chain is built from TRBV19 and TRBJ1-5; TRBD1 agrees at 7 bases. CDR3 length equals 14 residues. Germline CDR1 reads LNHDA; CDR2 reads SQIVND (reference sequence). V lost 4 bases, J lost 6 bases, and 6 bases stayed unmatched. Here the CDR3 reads CASSKRQGGQPQHF. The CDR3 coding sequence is TGTGCCAGTAGTAAGCGACAGGGAGGTCAGCCCCAGCATTTT.

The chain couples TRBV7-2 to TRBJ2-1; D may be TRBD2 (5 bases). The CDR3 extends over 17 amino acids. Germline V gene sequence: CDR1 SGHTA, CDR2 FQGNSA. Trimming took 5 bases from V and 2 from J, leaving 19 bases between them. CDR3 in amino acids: CASSEGAIGGPYNEQFF. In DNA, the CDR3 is TGTGCCAGCAGCGAAGGAGCAATTGGCGGGCCCTACAATGAGCAGTTCTTC. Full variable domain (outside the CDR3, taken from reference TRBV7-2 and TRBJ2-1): GAGVSQSPSNKVTEKGKDVELRCDPISGHTALYWYRQSLGQGLEFLIYFQGNSAPDKSGLPSDRFSAERTGGSVSTLTIQRTQQEDSAVYLCASSEGAIGGPYNEQFFGPGTRLTVL.

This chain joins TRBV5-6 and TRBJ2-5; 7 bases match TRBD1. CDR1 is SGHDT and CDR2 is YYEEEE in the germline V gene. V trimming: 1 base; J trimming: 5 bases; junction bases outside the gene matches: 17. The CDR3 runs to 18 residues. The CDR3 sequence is CASSLYKDRQPVGETQYF. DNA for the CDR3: TGTGCCAGCAGCTTGTACAAGGACAGGCAACCCGTCGGGGAGACCCAGTACTTC.

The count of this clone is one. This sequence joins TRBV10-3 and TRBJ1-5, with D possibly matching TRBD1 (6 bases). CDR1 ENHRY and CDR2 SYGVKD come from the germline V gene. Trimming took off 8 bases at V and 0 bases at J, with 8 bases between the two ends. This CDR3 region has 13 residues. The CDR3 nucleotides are TGTGCCATCCGGACAGATAGCAATCAGCCCCAGCATTTT. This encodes CAIRTDSNQPQHF.

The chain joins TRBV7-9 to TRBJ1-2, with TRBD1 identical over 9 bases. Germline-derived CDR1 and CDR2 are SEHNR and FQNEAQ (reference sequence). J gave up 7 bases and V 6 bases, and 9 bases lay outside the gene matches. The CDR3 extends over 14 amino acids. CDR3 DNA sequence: TGTGCCAGCAGACCTCCGGGACAGGGTTTTGGCTACACCTTC. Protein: CASRPPGQGFGYTF.

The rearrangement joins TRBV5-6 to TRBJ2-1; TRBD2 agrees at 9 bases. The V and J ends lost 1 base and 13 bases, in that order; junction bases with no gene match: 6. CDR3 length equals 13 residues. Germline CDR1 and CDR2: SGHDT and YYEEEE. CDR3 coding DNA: TGTGCCAGCAGCTTGTGGGGCGGGAGGGCACAGTTCTTC. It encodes CASSLWGGRAQFF.

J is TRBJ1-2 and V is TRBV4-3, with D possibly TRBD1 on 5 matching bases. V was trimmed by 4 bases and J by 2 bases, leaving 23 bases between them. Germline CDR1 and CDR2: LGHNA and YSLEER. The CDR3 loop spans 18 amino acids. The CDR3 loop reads CASSRSMGSRQINYGYTF. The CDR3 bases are TGCGCCAGCAGCCGGTCCATGGGGTCAAGACAGATCAACTATGGCTACACCTTC.

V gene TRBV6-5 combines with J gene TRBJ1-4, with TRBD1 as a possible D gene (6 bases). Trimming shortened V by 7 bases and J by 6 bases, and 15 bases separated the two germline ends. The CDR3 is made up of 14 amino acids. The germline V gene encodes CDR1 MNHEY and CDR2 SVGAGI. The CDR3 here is CASTDRGRDEKLFF. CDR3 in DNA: TGTGCCAGCACAGACCGGGGGCGAGATGAAAAACTGTTTTTT.

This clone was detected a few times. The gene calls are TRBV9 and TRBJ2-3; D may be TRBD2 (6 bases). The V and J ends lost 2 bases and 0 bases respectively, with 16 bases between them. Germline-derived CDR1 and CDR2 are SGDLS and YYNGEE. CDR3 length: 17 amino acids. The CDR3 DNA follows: TGTGCCAGCAGCGTCTCCGGGCGGGGCCCTAGCACAGATACGCAGTATTTT. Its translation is CASSVSGRGPSTDTQYF.

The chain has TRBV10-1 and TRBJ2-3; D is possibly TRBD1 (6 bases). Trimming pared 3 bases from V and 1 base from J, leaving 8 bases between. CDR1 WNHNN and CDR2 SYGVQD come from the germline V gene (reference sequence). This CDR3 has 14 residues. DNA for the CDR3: TGCGCCAGCAGTGAATCAGGGGGCACAGATACGCAGTATTTT. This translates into CASSESGGTDTQYF.

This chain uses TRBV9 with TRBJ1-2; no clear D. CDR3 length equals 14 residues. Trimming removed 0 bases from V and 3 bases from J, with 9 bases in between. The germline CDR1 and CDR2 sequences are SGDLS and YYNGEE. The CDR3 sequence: CASSVAEWHYGYTF. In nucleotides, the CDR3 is TGTGCCAGCAGCGTAGCTGAATGGCACTATGGCTACACCTTC.

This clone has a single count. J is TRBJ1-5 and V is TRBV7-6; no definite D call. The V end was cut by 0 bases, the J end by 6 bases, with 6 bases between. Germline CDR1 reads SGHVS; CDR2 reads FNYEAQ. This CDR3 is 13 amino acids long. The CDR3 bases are TGTGCCAGCAGCTTAGCGGGTGGTCAGCCCCAGCATTTT. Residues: CASSLAGGQPQHF. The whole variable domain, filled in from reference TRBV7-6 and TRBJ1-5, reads GAGVSQSPRYKVTKRGQDVALRCDPISGHVSLYWYRQALGQGPEFLTYFNYEAQQDKSGLPNDRFSAERPEGSISTLTIQRTEQRDSAMYRCASSLAGGQPQHFGDGTRLSIL.

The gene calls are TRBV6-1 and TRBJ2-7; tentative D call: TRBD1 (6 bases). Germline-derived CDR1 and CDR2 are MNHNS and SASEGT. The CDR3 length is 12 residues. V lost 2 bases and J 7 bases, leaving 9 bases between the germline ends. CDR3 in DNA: TGTGCCAGCAGTGAATGGGGGCGGGAGCAGTACTTC. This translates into CASSEWGREQYF.

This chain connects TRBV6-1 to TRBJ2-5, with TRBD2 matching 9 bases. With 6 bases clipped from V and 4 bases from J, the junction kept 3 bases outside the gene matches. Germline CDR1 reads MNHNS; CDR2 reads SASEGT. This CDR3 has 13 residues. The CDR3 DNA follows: TGTGCCAGCAGCCTTAGCGGGAGAGAGACCCAGTACTTC. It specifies CASSLSGRETQYF.

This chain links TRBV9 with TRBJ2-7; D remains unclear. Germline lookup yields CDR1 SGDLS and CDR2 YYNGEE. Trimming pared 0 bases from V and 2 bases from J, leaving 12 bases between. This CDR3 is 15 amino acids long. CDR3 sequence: CASSVDEGPAYEQYF. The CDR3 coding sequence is TGTGCCAGCAGCGTAGACGAAGGGCCCGCCTACGAGCAGTACTTC. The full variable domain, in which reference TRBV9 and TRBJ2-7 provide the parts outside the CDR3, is DSGVTQTPKHLITATGQRVTLRCSPRSGDLSVYWYQQSLDQGLQFLIQYYNGEERAKGNILERFSAQQFPDLHSELNLSSLELGDSALYFCASSVDEGPAYEQYFGPGTRLTVT.

The CDR3, as DNA: TGTGCCAGCAGCGAAGACCCAGGGGAAGCTGAAGCTTTCTTT. It specifies CASSEDPGEAEAFF. J is TRBJ1-1 and V is TRBV27; perhaps TRBD1 as D (6 bases). The CDR3 runs to 14 residues. The germline V gene has CDR1 MNHEY and CDR2 SMNVEV (reference sequence). The germline V and J ends were trimmed by 6 bases and 6 bases, with 17 bases remaining between them.

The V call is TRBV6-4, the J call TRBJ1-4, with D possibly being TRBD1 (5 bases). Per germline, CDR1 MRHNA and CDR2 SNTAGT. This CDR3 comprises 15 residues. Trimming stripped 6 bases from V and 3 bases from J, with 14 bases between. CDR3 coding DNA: TGTGCCAGCAGGGCGGAGGGGTCTTCTAATGAAAAACTGTTTTTT. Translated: CASRAEGSSNEKLFF.

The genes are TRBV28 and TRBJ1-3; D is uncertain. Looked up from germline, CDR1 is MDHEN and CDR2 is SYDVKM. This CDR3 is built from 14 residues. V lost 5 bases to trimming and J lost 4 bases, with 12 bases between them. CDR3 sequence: CASSVPQVGNTIYF. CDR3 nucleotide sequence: TGTGCCAGCAGTGTCCCCCAAGTGGGAAACACCATATATTTT.

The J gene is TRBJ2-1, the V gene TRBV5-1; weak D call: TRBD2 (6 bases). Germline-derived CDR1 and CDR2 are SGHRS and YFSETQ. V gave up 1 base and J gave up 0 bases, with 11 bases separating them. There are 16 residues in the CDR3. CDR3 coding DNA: TGCGCCAGCAGCTTGTTAGCGGACCTCTCCTACAATGAGCAGTTCTTC. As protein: CASSLLADLSYNEQFF.

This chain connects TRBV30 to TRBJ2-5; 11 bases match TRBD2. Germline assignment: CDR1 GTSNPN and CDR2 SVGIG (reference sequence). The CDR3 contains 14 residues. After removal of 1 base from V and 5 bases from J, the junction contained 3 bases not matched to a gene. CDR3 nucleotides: TGTGCCTGGAGTGCACTAGCGGGGGTTGAGACCCAGTACTTC. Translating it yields CAWSALAGVETQYF.

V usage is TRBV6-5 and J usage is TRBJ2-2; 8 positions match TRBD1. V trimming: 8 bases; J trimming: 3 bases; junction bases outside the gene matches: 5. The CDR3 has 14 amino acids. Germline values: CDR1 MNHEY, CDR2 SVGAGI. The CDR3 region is CASVGTGDTGELFF. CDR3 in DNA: TGTGCCAGCGTCGGGACAGGAGACACCGGGGAGCTGTTTTTT.